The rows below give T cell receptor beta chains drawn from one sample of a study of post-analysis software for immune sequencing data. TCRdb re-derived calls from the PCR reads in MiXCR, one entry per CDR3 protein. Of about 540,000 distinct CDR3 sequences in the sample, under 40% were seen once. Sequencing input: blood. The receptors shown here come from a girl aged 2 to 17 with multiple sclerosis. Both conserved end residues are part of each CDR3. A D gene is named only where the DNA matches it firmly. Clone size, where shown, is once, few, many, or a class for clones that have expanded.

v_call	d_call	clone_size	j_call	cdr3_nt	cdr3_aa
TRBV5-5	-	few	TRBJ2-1	TGTGCCAGCAGCTTTTATTCGGTGACACGCTCCTACAATGAGCAGTTCTTC	CASSFYSVTRSYNEQFF
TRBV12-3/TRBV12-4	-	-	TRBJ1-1	TGTGCCAGCAGTAGAGACTCAGTCTGGGGGACTGAAGCTTTCTTT	CASSRDSVWGTEAFF
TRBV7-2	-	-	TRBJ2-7	TGTGCCAGCAGCTTAGACTTCGTAGCCAATGAGCAGTACTTC	CASSLDFVANEQYF
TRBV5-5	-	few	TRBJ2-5	TGTGCCAGCAGCTACGGAGGGGGCGGGAGTCAAGAGACCCAGTACTTC	CASSYGGGGSQETQYF
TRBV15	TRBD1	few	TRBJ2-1	TGTGCCACCAGCAGAGGTGGGCAGGGGGTGAATGAGCAGTTCTTC	CATSRGGQGVNEQFF
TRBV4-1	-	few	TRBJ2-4	TGCGCCAGCAGCCAATCGGAACGGGGAGAAAACATTCAGTACTTC	CASSQSERGENIQYF
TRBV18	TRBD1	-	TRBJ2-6	TGTGCCAGCTCACCAGCCGGGACAGGGGTGTTAGGGGCCAACGTCCTGACTTTC	CASSPAGTGVLGANVLTF
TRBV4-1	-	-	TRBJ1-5	TGCGCCAGCAGCCAAGGGTTCCAGGGCAATCAGCCCCAGCATTTT	CASSQGFQGNQPQHF
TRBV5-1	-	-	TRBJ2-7	TGCGCCAGCAGCTCCCCGATCGGTTACGAGCAGTACTTC	CASSSPIGYEQYF
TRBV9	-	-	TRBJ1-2	TGTGCCAGCAGCGACCTCGTACCAGGGAACTATGGCTACACCTTC	CASSDLVPGNYGYTF
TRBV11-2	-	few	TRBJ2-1	TGTGCCAGCAGAGGACAGAGCTCCTACAATGAGCAGTTCTTC	CASRGQSSYNEQFF
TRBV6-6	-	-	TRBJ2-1	TGTGCCAGCAGTTACTCTTTCAATGAGCAGTTCTTC	CASSYSFNEQFF
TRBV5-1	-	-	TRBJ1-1	TGCGCCAGCAGCTTGGGGGTCAACAGCCAAGAAGCTTTCTTT	CASSLGVNSQEAFF
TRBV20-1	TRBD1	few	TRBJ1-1	TGCAGTGCTAGAGTTGAGGGGGCGCCGACTGAAGCTTTCTTT	CSARVEGAPTEAFF
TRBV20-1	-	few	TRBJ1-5	TGCAGGGCTAGAGATAGTAGCCAGCCCCAGCATTTT	CRARDSSQPQHF
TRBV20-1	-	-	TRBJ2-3	TGCAGTGCAACAGGCCCCAGCTGGACGCAGTATTTT	CSATGPSWTQYF
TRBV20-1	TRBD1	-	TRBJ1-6	TGCAGTGCGGCAGACAGGGTCGGCTCCTATAATTCACCCCTCCACTTT	CSAADRVGSYNSPLHF
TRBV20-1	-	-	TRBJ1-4	TGCAGTGCTAGTTATAGAAAAAATGAAAAACTGTTTTTT	CSASYRKNEKLFF
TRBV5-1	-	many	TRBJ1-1	TGTGCCAGCAGCTTAGCGAGGGGGTCAGAAGCTTTCTTT	CASSLARGSEAFF
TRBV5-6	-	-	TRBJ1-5	TGTGCCAGCAGCTTGTTAAGAGGCGGGGTGGGAAATCAGCCCCAGCATTTT	CASSLLRGGVGNQPQHF
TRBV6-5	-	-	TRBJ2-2	TGTGCCAGCAGGCTACCAACAGGGATGAACACCGGGGAGCTGTTTTTT	CASRLPTGMNTGELFF
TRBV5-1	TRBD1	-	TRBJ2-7	TGCGCCAGCAGCCCACGGGGGACAGGAGGTCCCTACGAGCAGTACTTC	CASSPRGTGGPYEQYF
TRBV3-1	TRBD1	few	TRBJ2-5	TGTGCCAGCAGCCAGGGGACAGGGAATGGAAGAACGCAGTACTTC	CASSQGTGNGRTQYF
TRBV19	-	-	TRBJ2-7	TGTGCCAGTAACGAGGGCCTCCTCGGCTACGAGCAGTACTTC	CASNEGLLGYEQYF
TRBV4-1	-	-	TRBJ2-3	TGCGCCAGCAGCCAAGGCAACACAGATACGCAGTATTTT	CASSQGNTDTQYF
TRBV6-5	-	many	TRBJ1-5	TGTGCCAGCAGTGATAGCAATCAGCCCCAGCATTTT	CASSDSNQPQHF
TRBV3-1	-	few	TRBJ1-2	TGTGCCAGCAGCCGTCTTAACTATGGCTACACCTTC	CASSRLNYGYTF
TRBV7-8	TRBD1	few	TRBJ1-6	TGTGCCAGCAGCTTAACCGGGACAGGGTGGGATAATTCACCCCTCCACTTT	CASSLTGTGWDNSPLHF
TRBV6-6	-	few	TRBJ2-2	TGTGCCAGCAGTTACACGAGTTCCGGGGAGCTGTTTTTT	CASSYTSSGELFF
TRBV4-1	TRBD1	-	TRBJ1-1	TGCGCCAGCAGCCAGGGACAGGGAACGAACACTGAAGCTTTCTTT	CASSQGQGTNTEAFF
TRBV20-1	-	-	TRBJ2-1	TGCAGTGCTAGAGATAGGCCGGGACCCTCGTTCGGTAATGAGCAGTTCTTC	CSARDRPGPSFGNEQFF
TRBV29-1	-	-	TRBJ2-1	TGCAGCGTCGCGGAGGGATCGGGCAATGAGCAGTTCTTC	CSVAEGSGNEQFF